The present TCR beta chain was sequenced within a study of cytomegalovirus exposure and HLA in healthy donors. The wider study: Within an early data release were 65 million to 90 million unique TCRs drawn from HLA-typed donors. Study-wide findings and caveats: Earlier results showed most TCR beta V segments being productive about 87% or about 30% of the time. Sequencing likely generated an artifact that appeared as a cluster of highly shared sequence variants. TCR beta chain V- and J-gene trimming was linked, in a later analysis, to a missense variant in DCLRE1C.

As regards this clone: As yet, its antigen is unknown.

PCR used 60 Vbeta primers and 13 Jbeta primers. TCRdb's table, derived via immunoSEQ multiplex PCR, lists solely in-frame clones and lacks some. This sample has some 45,000 clones, with about three quarters found just once. This CDR3 comprises 13 residues. V was pared by 0 bases and J by 9 bases, with 11 bases between. In germline, CDR1 is LGHNA, CDR2 YNFKEQ. The sample comprised PBMCs. The chain recombines TRBV4-2 with TRBJ2-5; D is possibly TRBD2 (6 bases). The sequence was obtained from a woman in her 30s in good health and CMV-seronegative. Written as DNA, the CDR3 is TGTGCCAGCAGCCAAGATCCGAGGGAGGCCCAGTACTTC. As protein: CASSQDPREAQYF.